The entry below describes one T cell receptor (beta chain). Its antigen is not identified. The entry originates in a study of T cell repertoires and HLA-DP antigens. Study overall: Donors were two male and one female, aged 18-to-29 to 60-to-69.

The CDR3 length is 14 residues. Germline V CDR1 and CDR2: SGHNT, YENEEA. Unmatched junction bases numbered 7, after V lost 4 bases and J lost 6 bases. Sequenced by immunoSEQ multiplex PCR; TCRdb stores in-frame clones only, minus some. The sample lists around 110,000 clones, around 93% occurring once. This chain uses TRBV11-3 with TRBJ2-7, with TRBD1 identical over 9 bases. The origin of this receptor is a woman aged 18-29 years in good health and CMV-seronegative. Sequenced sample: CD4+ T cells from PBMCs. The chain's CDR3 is CASSSRDRASEQYV. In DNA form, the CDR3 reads TGTGCCAGCAGCTCCCGGGACAGGGCAAGCGAGCAGTACGTC.